These 16 T cell receptor beta chains originate from one sample sequenced in a study of beta chain features in type 1 diabetes. Reverse transcription of all isolated RNA meant that expressed TCRB transcripts were sequenced. The data were produced by immunoSEQ multiplex PCR, yet TCRdb's version contains in-frame clones alone and is incomplete. The sample lists fewer than 500,000 clones, roughly 14% occurring once. Sequencing input: naive CD4+ T cells from blood. The receptors here all came from a man between 25 and 39 years old in good health.

This clone was counted only a few times. The chain recombines TRBV5-1 with TRBJ2-5; D is undetermined. The V and J ends lost 5 bases and 2 bases respectively, with 10 bases between them. The germline gives CDR1 SGHRS, CDR2 YFSETQ. This CDR3 region has 13 residues. The CDR3 DNA reads as TGCGCCAGCAGGGAGCCCCATCAAGAGACCCAGTACTTC. Translating it yields CASREPHQETQYF. The full variable domain, its missing parts supplied by reference TRBV5-1 and TRBJ2-5, is KAGVTQTPRYLIKTRGQQVTLSCSPISGHRSVSWYQQTPGQGLQFLFEYFSETQRNKGNFPGRFSGRQFSNSRSEMNVSTLELGDSALYLCASREPHQETQYFGPGTRLLVL.

This clone was detected only a few times. V gene TRBV12-5 combines with J gene TRBJ1-5; no clear D gene. V was cut by 0 bases and J by 5 bases, with 5 bases left in between. The CDR3 loop spans 13 amino acids. The germline gives CDR1 LGHNT, CDR2 FRNRAP. CDR3 sequence reads: CASGLVHDQPQHF. The CDR3 region has the DNA TGTGCTAGTGGTTTGGTACATGATCAGCCCCAGCATTTT.

The chain employs TRBV2 and TRBJ2-7; D gene ambiguous. The germline gives CDR1 SNHLY, CDR2 FYNNEI. The CDR3 covers 11 residues. The V end was cut by 4 bases, the J end by 2 bases, with 3 bases between. The DNA for the CDR3 is TGTGCCAGCAGTGGGGCCTACGAGCAGTACTTC. Translating it yields CASSGAYEQYF.

A few counts support this clone. The chain carries TRBV29-1 and TRBJ2-1, with D tentatively TRBD1 (6 bases). The length of the CDR3 is 13 residues. V dropped 4 bases and J dropped 8 bases, with 15 bases sitting between them. Germline V gene lookup returns CDR1 SQVTM and CDR2 ANQGSEA. The CDR3 is CSVVRTVSDEQFF. The DNA for the CDR3 is TGCAGCGTTGTTAGGACAGTGAGTGATGAGCAGTTCTTC.

The sample holds a few counts of this clone. The V call is TRBV2, the J call TRBJ2-1, with D possibly TRBD1 on 6 matching bases. Germline loops: CDR1 SNHLY, CDR2 FYNNEI. Trimming removed 7 bases from V and 4 bases from J, with 17 bases in between. The CDR3 totals 15 residues. CDR3 region: CASIQGQSVYNEQFF. CDR3 in DNA: TGTGCCAGCATTCAAGGACAGAGCGTATACAATGAGCAGTTCTTC. Full variable domain (missing parts from reference TRBV2 and TRBJ2-1): EPEVTQTPSHQVTQMGQEVILRCVPISNHLYFYWYRQILGQKVEFLVSFYNNEISEKSEIFDDQFSVERPDGSNFTLKIRSTKLEDSAMYFCASIQGQSVYNEQFFGPGTRLTVL.

The chain has TRBV5-4 and TRBJ2-3; TRBD1 matches 7 bases. V lost 0 bases to trimming and J lost 2 bases; unmatched junction nucleotides: 6. This CDR3 contains 16 residues. The germline CDR1 and CDR2 sequences are SGHNT and YYREEE (reference sequence). CDR3 loop: CASSLGDSIYTDTQYF. CDR3 bases: TGTGCCAGCAGCTTGGGGGACAGCATTTACACAGATACGCAGTATTTT.

This clone was counted only a few times. The CDR3 protein is CASRNSGGQETQYF. The CDR3 region has the DNA TGTGCCAGCCGTAATAGCGGGGGACAAGAGACCCAGTACTTC. J is TRBJ2-5 and V is TRBV7-2; 9 nucleotides match TRBD2. The CDR3 spans 14 residues. Germline V gene data show CDR1 as SGHTA and CDR2 as FQGNSA. V shed 8 bases, J shed 2 bases, and the junction held 6 bases outside the gene matches.

This clone was detected a few times. DNA for the CDR3: TGTGCCACCGCCCAGGGCAATCAGCCCCAGCATTTT. Its translation: CATAQGNQPQHF. The chain combines TRBV25-1 with TRBJ1-5; D gene unclear. The CDR3 spans 12 residues. Between the trimmed V and J ends, which lost 10 bases and 2 bases, there was a span of 9 bases. Looked up from germline, CDR1 is MGHDK and CDR2 is SYGVNS.

This clone was detected ten times or more. The genes are TRBV7-2 and TRBJ2-7; no reliable D call. This CDR3 has 12 residues. Between the trimmed V and J ends, which lost 5 bases and 3 bases, there was a span of 8 bases. Germline-derived CDR1 and CDR2 are SGHTA and FQGNSA. The CDR3 DNA sequence: TGTGCCAGCAGCCCGGACCGCTACGAGCAGTACGTC. Amino acid sequence: CASSPDRYEQYV.

This sequence joins TRBV5-1 and TRBJ2-6; 8 bases map to TRBD1. Trimming took 5 bases from V and 2 from J; bases not matched to a gene: 9. Germline V CDR1 and CDR2: SGHRS, YFSETQ. The CDR3 has 17 amino acids. As DNA, the CDR3 is TGCGCCAGCAGACCAGGGGGCGGAATAGCTGGGGCCAACGTCCTGACTTTC. It specifies CASRPGGGIAGANVLTF.

The chain is built from TRBV30 and TRBJ2-7; maybe TRBD1 (6 bases). The germline V and J ends were trimmed by 5 bases and 2 bases, with 19 bases remaining between them. Germline-derived CDR1 and CDR2 are GTSNPN and SVGIG (reference sequence). There are 15 residues in the CDR3. DNA for the CDR3: TGTGCCTGGGTCGTCTACCGGGACAAAACCTACGAGCAGTACGTC. This encodes CAWVVYRDKTYEQYV.

This clone was counted only a few times. The DNA for the CDR3 is TGTGCCAGCGTCAGCACTGAAGCTTTCTTT. Translated: CASVSTEAFF. J is TRBJ1-1 and V is TRBV7-9, with D unresolved. With 8 bases removed from V and 4 bases from J, the gap between germline ends came to 5 bases. The CDR3 spans 10 residues. Per the germline V gene, CDR1 is SEHNR and CDR2 is FQNEAQ (reference sequence).

This clone was counted between two and nine times. The chain uses TRBV30 and TRBJ1-1; a possible D gene is TRBD1 (5 bases). The length of the CDR3 is 14 residues. The V gene lost 3 bases and the J gene lost 4 bases, with 15 bases spanning the gap. Germline V lookup: CDR1 GTSNPN, CDR2 SVGIG (reference sequence). CDR3 nucleotides: TGTGCCTGGAGGAAGCAGGGAGAAGTCACTGAAGCTTTCTTT. It yields the protein CAWRKQGEVTEAFF.

This clone was seen a handful of times. The sample carries other DNA sequences with the same CDR3. The chain carries TRBV29-1 and TRBJ1-1; D may be TRBD1 (5 bases). The CDR3 consists of 13 residues. The V gene's germline CDR1 is SQVTM and CDR2 ANQGSEA. Trimming removed 4 bases from V and 1 base from J, with 10 bases in between. CDR3 nucleotides: TGCAGCGTTGTAGGGCAGGGGAACACTGAAGCTTTCTTT. Encoded protein: CSVVGQGNTEAFF.

Only a few counts were recorded for this clone. This rearrangement joins TRBV5-1 to TRBJ2-1, with 9 bases that match TRBD2. Looked up from germline, CDR1 is SGHRS and CDR2 is YFSETQ. CDR3 length: 16 amino acids. The junction had 9 bases not matched to a gene; V was cut back by 1 base and J by 7 bases. CDR3 amino acids: CASSLTWSSGENEQFF. CDR3 coding DNA: TGCGCCAGCAGCTTGACCTGGTCTAGCGGGGAGAATGAGCAGTTCTTC.

This clone was seen only a few times. This rearrangement joins TRBV9 to TRBJ1-4; TRBD1 is a possible D gene (5 bases). The CDR3 covers 15 residues. Germline values: CDR1 SGDLS, CDR2 YYNGEE. V lost 3 bases and J lost 8, with 17 bases in between. CDR3 region: CASSGGDGIKEKLFF. The CDR3, as DNA: TGTGCCAGCAGCGGCGGGGACGGAATCAAGGAAAAACTGTTTTTT.